This T cell receptor beta chain was found in a study of shared clonotypes between healthy human individuals. Concerning this clone: Its target is not known.

Germline lookup yields CDR1 LNHDA and CDR2 SQIVND (reference sequence). This CDR3 has 13 residues. The junction had 4 bases not matched to a gene; V was cut back by 8 bases and J by 3 bases. Assay runs were performed at deep level. The authors' processing: Junction-only immunoSEQ data arrived without quality scores, meaning filtering differed. Sequenced by immunoSEQ multiplex PCR; TCRdb stores in-frame clones only, minus some. The V and J calls and clone size are taken from that table; D and trimming were inferred from the DNA. The table includes about 1 million clones, about 77% detected once. Regarding the study as a whole: There were few donors, and this limited the genetic and exposure-history diversity represented. Rarefaction analysis demonstrated incomplete sorted-subset sequencing notwithstanding large depth.

Input material: memory CD4+ T cells sorted from blood. The subset denotes: CD45RA-negative fraction. This TCR came from a man aged 18 to 29 in good health. J is TRBJ2-5 and V is TRBV19, with 9 nucleotides matching TRBD1. The CDR3, as DNA: TGTGCCAGTGGAACAGGGGGCGAAGAGACCCAGTACTTC. Amino acid sequence: CASGTGGEETQYF.